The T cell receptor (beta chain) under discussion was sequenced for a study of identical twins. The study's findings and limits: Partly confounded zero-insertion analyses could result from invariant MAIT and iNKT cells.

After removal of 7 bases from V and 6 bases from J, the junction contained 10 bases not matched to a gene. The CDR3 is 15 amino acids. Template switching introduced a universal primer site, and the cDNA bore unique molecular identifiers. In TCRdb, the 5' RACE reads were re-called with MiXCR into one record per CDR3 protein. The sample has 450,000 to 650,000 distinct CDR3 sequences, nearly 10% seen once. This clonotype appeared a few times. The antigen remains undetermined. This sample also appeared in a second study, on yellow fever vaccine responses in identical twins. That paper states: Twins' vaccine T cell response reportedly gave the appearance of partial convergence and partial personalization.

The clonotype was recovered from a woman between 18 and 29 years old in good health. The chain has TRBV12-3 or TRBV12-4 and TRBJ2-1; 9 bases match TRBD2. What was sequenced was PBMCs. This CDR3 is CASNSAGGPGNEQFF. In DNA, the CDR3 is TGTGCCAGCAATTCGGCGGGAGGGCCGGGCAATGAGCAGTTCTTC.